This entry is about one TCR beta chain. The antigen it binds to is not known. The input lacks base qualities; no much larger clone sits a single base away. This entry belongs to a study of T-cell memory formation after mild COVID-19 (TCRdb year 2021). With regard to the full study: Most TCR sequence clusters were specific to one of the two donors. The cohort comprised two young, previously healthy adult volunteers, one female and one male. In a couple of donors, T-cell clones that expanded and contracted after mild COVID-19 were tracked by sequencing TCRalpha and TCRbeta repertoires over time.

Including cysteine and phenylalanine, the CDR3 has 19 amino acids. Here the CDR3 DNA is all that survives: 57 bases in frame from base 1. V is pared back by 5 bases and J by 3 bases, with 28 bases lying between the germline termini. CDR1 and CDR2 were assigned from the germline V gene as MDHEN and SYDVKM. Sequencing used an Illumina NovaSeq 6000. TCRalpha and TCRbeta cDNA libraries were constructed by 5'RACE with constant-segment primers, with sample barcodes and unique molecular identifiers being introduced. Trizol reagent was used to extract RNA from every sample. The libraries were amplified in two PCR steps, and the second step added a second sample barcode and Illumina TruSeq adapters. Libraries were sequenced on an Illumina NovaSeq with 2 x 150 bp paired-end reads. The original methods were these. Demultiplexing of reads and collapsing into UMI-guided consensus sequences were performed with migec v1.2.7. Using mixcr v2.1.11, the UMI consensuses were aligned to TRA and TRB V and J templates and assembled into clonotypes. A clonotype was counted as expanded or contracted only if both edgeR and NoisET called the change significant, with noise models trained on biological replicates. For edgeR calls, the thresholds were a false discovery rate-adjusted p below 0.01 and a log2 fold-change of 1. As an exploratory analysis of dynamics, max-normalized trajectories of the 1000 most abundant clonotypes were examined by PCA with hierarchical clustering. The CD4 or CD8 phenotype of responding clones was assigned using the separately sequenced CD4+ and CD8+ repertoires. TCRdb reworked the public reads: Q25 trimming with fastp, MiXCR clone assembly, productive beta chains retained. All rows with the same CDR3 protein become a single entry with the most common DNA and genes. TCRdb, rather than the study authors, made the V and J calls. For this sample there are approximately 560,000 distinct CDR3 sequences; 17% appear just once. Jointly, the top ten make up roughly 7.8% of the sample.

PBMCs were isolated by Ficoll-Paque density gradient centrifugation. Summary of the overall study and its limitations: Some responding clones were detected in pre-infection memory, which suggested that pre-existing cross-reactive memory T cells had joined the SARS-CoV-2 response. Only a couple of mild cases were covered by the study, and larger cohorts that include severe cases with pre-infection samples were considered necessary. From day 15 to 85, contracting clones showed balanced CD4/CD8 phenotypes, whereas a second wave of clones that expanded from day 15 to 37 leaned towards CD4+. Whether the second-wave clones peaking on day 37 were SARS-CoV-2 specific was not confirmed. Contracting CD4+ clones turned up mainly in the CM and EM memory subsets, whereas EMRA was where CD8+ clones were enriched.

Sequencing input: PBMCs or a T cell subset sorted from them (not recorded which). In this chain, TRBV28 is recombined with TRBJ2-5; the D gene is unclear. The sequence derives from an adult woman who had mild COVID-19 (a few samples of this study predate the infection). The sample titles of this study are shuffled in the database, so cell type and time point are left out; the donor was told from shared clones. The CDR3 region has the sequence CASSPPLFSALKLEETQYF. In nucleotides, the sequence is TGTGCCAGCAGTCCACCACTCTTCTCAGCATTAAAATTAGAAGAGACCCAGTACTTC.